This record looks at one T cell receptor (beta chain) sequence and its context. In this sample, this clone turned up a few times. The clone's antigen remains unknown. The record has no base qualities; no much larger clone is one base away. The source of the sample is a study of beta chain features in type 1 diabetes (dated by TCRdb to 2016 to 2019). For the study in its entirety: Patients and healthy donors did not differ in mean age, gender distribution, total cell number or subset yield. A total of under 140,000,000 sorted cells were examined across all samples, and the number of cells per subset was strongly correlated with RNA yield. In the study, TCRB repertoires of sorted circulating CD4+ T cell subsets from recently diagnosed type 1 diabetes patients were compared with those of matched healthy donors. Regulatory and stem cell-like memory subsets were isolated from only 8 patients and roughly 8 healthy donors, whereas naive and central memory subsets came from all 30 or so donors. What the study reported, not specific to this receptor: A moderate but significant shortening of TCRB CDR3 length was observed in type 1 diabetes patients in all four CD4+ subsets. At VDJ recombination sites, type 1 diabetes patients had fewer insertions and more deleted nucleotides, which implies abnormalities in thymic rearrangement. Naive, central memory and regulatory TCRB repertoires appeared to be more similar among patients than among healthy donors. Shorter templates might have been favored by PCR, but patient and control samples were amplified and corrected together, so both groups would have been affected equally by any skew. HLA sub-analyses involved small numbers of individuals, so any influence of HLA type on TCRB rearrangement remained unresolved. Because cDNA was sequenced instead of genomic DNA, highly expressing activated cells could be over-represented, though the groups showed no difference in activation or CD3 levels.

Based on the germline V gene, the CDR1 and CDR2 sequences are SGHRS and YFSETQ. The junction shows trimming of 2 bases on V and 2 bases on J, plus 9 bases between the germline ends. There are 14 amino acids in the CDR3, from cysteine to phenylalanine inclusive. Left in the record is the CDR3 DNA by itself, 42 bases read in frame from the first base. The High Capacity cDNA Reverse Transcription Kit was used to reverse transcribe all of the isolated RNA, meaning that expressed TCRB transcripts were what got sequenced. Naive, central memory and regulatory T cell samples underwent deep immunoSEQ sequencing, averaging about 3.57 million total reads per sample. Sorted cells were lysed in RLT buffer, and RNA was extracted using DNase-treated RNeasy Micro or Mini kits according to cell number. Each cell subset was processed separately to prevent cross-contamination, with patient and healthy donor samples processed together. TCRB sequences were amplified from cDNA with the immunoSEQ multiplex PCR, producing 87-bp fragments spanning the CDR3 region. Amplicons were sequenced on the Illumina HiSeq platform. The published analysis was carried out like this. PCR bias was corrected computationally using synthetic template baselines, and reads within Hamming distance 2 were collapsed, with unmergeable singletons discarded. Reads were aligned against IMGT to assign V, D and J genes, CDR3 length and insertions or deletions at six rearrangement sites. Within each subset, clonotype counts were normalized to sorted cell number, and only after that were true diversity and Gini coefficients computed with the tcR R package. The overlap coefficient, calculated on TCRB nucleotide sequences, was used to quantify repertoire sharing. Out-of-frame TCRB sequences from naive cells were analyzed as a proxy for the pre-selection repertoire. TCRdb holds this immuneACCESS table with in-frame rearrangements only. Some clones are missing; in checked studies, unresolved V genes explain under half, and the rest has no known cause. The V and J calls and the clone size are those of that table, but D and trimming were determined from the DNA. The sample has approximately 330,000 clones on record, 11% of them singletons. The ten largest clones take up more than 0.015% of the sample.

Each donor gave one peripheral blood draw, roughly 110 mL on average, collected into heparinised tubes. A BD FACSAria II was used to sort naive, central memory, regulatory and stem cell-like memory CD4+ T cells with a panel that included CD45RO, CCR7, CD25, CD127, CD95 and CD27. A purity above 98% was achieved for all sorted populations. PBMCs were isolated immediately by Lymphoprep density gradient centrifugation and stained directly without culture. Samples were stained and sorted in pairs, with one healthy donor and one patient per experiment, so that batch effects were minimized. Recombination linked TRBV5-1 to TRBJ2-3, with TRBD2 perhaps the D gene, on 6 matching bases. Material for sequencing was naive CD4+ T cells from blood. According to the study, the label for this sample's cell subset or site signals: true naive CD4+ T cells. The receptor's source is a woman aged 25 to 39 in good health. The CDR3 protein sequence reads: CASSLGGITDTQYF. The base sequence is TGCGCCAGCAGCTTAGGAGGGATCACAGATACGCAGTATTTT.